This T cell receptor beta chain comes out of a study of regulatory T cells in long-lasting Graves disease. Study context: Graves' disease counted as persistent after over 5 years of antithyroid drugs with positive TSH receptor antibodies. Study results and limitations: Public clonotype sharing was higher in persistent than newly diagnosed patients. It was in persistent disease that TRBV28, TRBJ1-2 and TRBJ2-5 were favored.

The sample's time point: persistent/refractory GD, antithyroid drugs over 5 years with positive TRAb. TCR sequences were obtained from RNA taken from PBMCs. V was clipped by 0 bases and J by 5 bases, with 13 bases between them. Germline V CDR1 and CDR2: LNHNV, YYDKDF (reference sequence). The CDR3 length is 15 residues. This clonotype occurred many times. Its antigen is not known. Through Arm-PCR of CDR3 regions and iRepertoire HTBI primers, TCR beta libraries were built. Original methodology: Identified across the samples were approximately 60 TRBV segments and roughly 14 TRBJ segments. TCRdb reanalysed the multiplex PCR reads using MiXCR and keeps one entry per CDR3 protein. For this entry, the V and J calls and clone size follow TCRdb and not the study's own pipeline. This table holds roughly 500,000 distinct CDR3 sequences, about a fifth found once.

This chain links TRBV15 with TRBJ2-5; D remains ambiguous. The sequenced sample was peripheral blood mononuclear cells (PBMCs), obtained when the disease was refractory, from a patient treated with antithyroid drugs. The receptor comes from a female donor with Graves disease. The DNA of the CDR3 is TGTGCCACCAGCAGAGATATAGGGATCGAGGAGACCCAGTACTTC. Its protein product is CATSRDIGIEETQYF. The variable domain in full, with the rest retrieved from reference TRBV15 and TRBJ2-5, is DAMVIQNPRYQVTQFGKPVTLSCSQTLNHNVMYWYQQKSSQAPKLLFHYYDKDFNNEADTPDNFQSRRPNTSFCFLDIRSPGLGDTAMYLCATSRDIGIEETQYFGPGTRLLVL.